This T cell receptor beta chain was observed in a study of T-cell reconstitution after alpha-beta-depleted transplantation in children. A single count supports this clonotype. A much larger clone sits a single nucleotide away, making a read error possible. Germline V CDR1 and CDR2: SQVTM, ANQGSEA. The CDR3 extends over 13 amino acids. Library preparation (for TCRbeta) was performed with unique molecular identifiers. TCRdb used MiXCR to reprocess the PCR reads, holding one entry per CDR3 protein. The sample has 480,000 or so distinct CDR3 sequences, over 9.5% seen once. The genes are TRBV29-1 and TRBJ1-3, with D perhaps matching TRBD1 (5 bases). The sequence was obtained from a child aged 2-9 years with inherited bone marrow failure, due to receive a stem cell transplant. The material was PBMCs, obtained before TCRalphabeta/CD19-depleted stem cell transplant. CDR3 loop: CSVARGSGDTIYF. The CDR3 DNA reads TGCAGCGTTGCCCGGGGCTCTGGAGACACCATATATTTT.